This TCR beta chain was observed in a study of CD8 T cells in Susac syndrome (dated by TCRdb to 2018 to 2020). Context from the whole study: Among the sequenced Susac syndrome patients, over five had clinically active disease and roughly eight were in clinical remission. At blood withdrawal, Susac syndrome patients were therapy-naive, treated with corticosteroids (with IVIg additionally given to some), or treated with IVIg alone. The study used repertoire sequencing to test whether antigen drove CD8+ T cell activation and differentiation in Susac syndrome.

High-throughput TCR beta sequencing profiled peripheral blood CD8+ and CD4+ T cells from healthy donors, Susac syndrome patients and multiple sclerosis patients. The Susac syndrome patients fulfilled recently defined diagnostic criteria for either definite or probable disease. Bulk CD8+ and CD4+ T cells were purified by magnetic negative isolation, while CD8+ TEMRA cells were enriched using FACS. Blood was collected in EDTA tubes and processed within 24 hours, with PBMCs isolated through density gradient centrifugation. PBMCs destined for TCR sequencing were cryopreserved in liquid nitrogen and later thawed in a 37 °C water bath. The sorted or isolated CD4+, CD8+ and CD8+ TEMRA cells reached a purity of at least 90%. About this clonotype: Its antigen is still unknown. Base quality data are lacking; no much larger clone is found one base away.

Study-wide findings and limitations: The study acknowledged that relatively few individuals were included in the TCR sequencing and HLA analysis. In the CD4+ T cell repertoire of Susac syndrome patients, clonal expansion was not detected.

The V and J ends are trimmed by 2 bases and 5 bases, leaving 8 bases between them. The CDR3 sequence holds 13 residues, the cysteine and phenylalanine included. Only the CDR3 portion is preserved as DNA: 39 bases, with reading frame beginning at the first base. RNA was extracted using the RNeasy kit, and roughly 0.45 to 1 microgram was reverse transcribed with random hexamers. TCR beta CDR3 regions were amplified with the immunoSEQ multiplex PCR assay covering 54 Vbeta and 13 Jbeta segments. PCR amplification bias was corrected by using a synthetic template baseline for primer optimization and computational correction. In the authors' own workflow: Only productive sequences were kept, with reads annotated to V, D and J genes according to IMGT and analyzed in immunoSEQ Analyzer. To calculate clonality, Shannon entropy was normalized by log2 of the number of productive unique sequences and then subtracted from one. Public and private clones were assessed among the 100 most prevalent clones of each patient and control. A clone was defined as Susac-specific if it was absent from the healthy and MS cohorts, from some 1,100 published viral clones and from other ImmuneACCESS disease sequences. TCRdb reran the public reads through fastp at Q25 and MiXCR, keeping productive beta chains. Each record represents a unique CDR3 protein, reported with the most common genes and DNA among its rows. The V and J calls follow TCRdb's processing rather than the paper's. The sample has 150,000 to 200,000 distinct CDR3 sequences on record, 95% to 96% of them singletons. The ten largest account for approximately 0.12% of the sample.

The source is a human donor with Susac syndrome. The sample comprised CD4+ T cells from PBMCs. This chain is built from TRBV12-3 or TRBV12-4 and TRBJ2-3; the D gene cannot be named for sure. The CDR3 region has the sequence CASSLSGVDTQYF. Read as DNA, the sequence is TGTGCCAGCAGTTTATCAGGTGTAGATACGCAGTATTTT.